This T cell receptor beta chain originates from a study of blood T cells in healthy people across ages. The study's findings and limits: Strongly correlated with naive T cell percentage was TCR beta diversity. The long-lived group displayed more naive CD4+ cells, plus higher diversity, than the aged donors did.

This clonotype has only a few counts. Its target is not known. The CDR3 covers 14 residues. The germline V gene has CDR1 DFQATT and CDR2 SNEGSKA (reference sequence). Between the trimmed V and J ends, which lost 0 bases and 0 bases, there was a span of 8 bases. The authors isolated at least 7 million PBMCs per sample. A second PCR, run for about 6 to 11 cycles, used a sample-barcoded 5' primer plus a J-beta primer mix. TCRdb re-called the 5' RACE reads through MiXCR, storing one row per CDR3 protein. Of 1.5 million to 2 million distinct CDR3 sequences detected, 28% appear once; the ten largest clones hold 7.7%.

The clonotype originates from a woman aged 25-40 years in good health. The material sequenced was blood. The rearrangement joins TRBV20-1 to TRBJ2-5; D uncertain. The CDR3 coding sequence is TGCAGTGCTAGAGATGGGTTAAACCAAGAGACCCAGTACTTC. Its translation is CSARDGLNQETQYF.